A single sample is the source of the 8 T cell receptor beta chains below, sequenced in a study of early T cells in non-severe SARS-CoV-2 infection (dated by TCRdb to about 2021). The library came from 5' RACE. Sequencing was carried out with a NextSeq 500. TCRdb took the public reads, trimmed them with fastp at Q25, ran MiXCR for clone calling and kept in-frame beta chains. Rows with one shared CDR3 protein collapse into an entry with the most common genes and DNA. Within this sample are tens of thousands of distinct CDR3 sequences, with roughly 16% of them counted one time only. About 4% of the sample is taken by the ten largest. Sequences were derived from whole blood, sampled at baseline. The source is an adult who was a healthcare worker with PCR-confirmed SARS-CoV-2 infection or an uninfected control (not recorded which).

The chain employs TRBV12-3 or TRBV12-4 and TRBJ2-3; a possible D gene is TRBD2 (6 bases). The CDR3 is 14 residues long. The V end was cut by 3 bases, the J end by 5 bases, with 12 bases between. CDR3 amino acids: CASSFGGIGDTQYF. DNA of the CDR3: TGTGCCAGCAGTTTTGGCGGGATAGGAGATACGCAGTATTTT.

The chain has TRBV19 and TRBJ2-1; maybe TRBD1 (6 bases). Per the germline V gene, CDR1 is LNHDA and CDR2 is SQIVND (reference sequence). The germline V and J ends were trimmed by 3 bases and 7 bases, with 10 bases remaining between them. The CDR3 has 13 residues. CDR3 sequence: CASSIYRENEQFF. CDR3 coding DNA: TGTGCCAGTAGTATTTACAGGGAGAATGAGCAGTTCTTC.

This clonotype has just a few counts. The chain uses TRBV9 and TRBJ2-1, with 10 bases identical to TRBD2. Germline V gene data show CDR1 as SGDLS and CDR2 as YYNGEE. The J segment lost 0 bases and the V segment lost 3 bases, leaving 9 bases of the junction unmatched. The length of the CDR3 is 18 residues. CDR3 sequence (DNA): TGTGCCAGCAGCGCCAAGCGGACTAGCGGTCCCTCCTACAATGAGCAGTTCTTC. Encoded protein: CASSAKRTSGPSYNEQFF.

In its sample, this clonotype was seen a few times. The chain uses TRBV5-6 and TRBJ2-7; the D call may be TRBD1 or TRBD2 (6 bases each). V was shortened by 3 bases and J by 7 bases, with 17 bases between the two germline ends. CDR1 and CDR2 from the germline V gene are SGHDT and YYEEEE. CDR3 size: 14 residues. The CDR3 region has the DNA TGTGCCAGCAGCTGGGGGGTACAGGGAAGAGAGCAGTACTTC. Its translation: CASSWGVQGREQYF.

The DNA for the CDR3 is TGTGCCAGCAGTGAAGGGAAGGGGGCCAACAATGAGCAGTTCTTC. Its translation is CASSEGKGANNEQFF. The V call is TRBV2, the J call TRBJ2-1, with 7 bases that match TRBD1. The CDR3 is 15 residues long. The junction had 5 bases not matched to a gene; V was cut back by 1 base and J by 5 bases. Germline-derived CDR1 and CDR2 are SNHLY and FYNNEI.

This chain connects TRBV12-3 or TRBV12-4 to TRBJ2-1; D unresolved. Trimming cost V 9 bases and J 0 bases, with 15 bases left between them. This CDR3 spans 15 amino acids. The CDR3 sequence: CASYTPRSSYNEQFF. The CDR3 nucleotides read TGTGCCAGTTACACCCCGAGGAGCTCCTACAATGAGCAGTTCTTC.

This clonotype was detected only a few times. This chain connects TRBV5-1 to TRBJ2-7, with 8 bases lining up with TRBD1. CDR3 length equals 15 residues. Germline V gene data show CDR1 as SGHRS and CDR2 as YFSETQ. Germline trimming cut 4 bases from V and 4 bases from J; bases unmatched to any gene: 10. Here the CDR3 DNA reads TGCGCCAGCAGCCCTTTGACAGGGGCGATTTACGAGCAGTACTTC. Encoded protein: CASSPLTGAIYEQYF.

The genes are TRBV13 and TRBJ2-2; D not resolved. The V gene lost 4 bases and the J gene lost 7 bases, with 7 bases spanning the gap. CDR3 length: 12 residues. CDR1 is PRHDT and CDR2 is FYEKMQ in the germline V gene (reference sequence). CDR3 region: CASSSSHGELFF. The DNA for the CDR3 is TGTGCCAGCAGCTCTTCCCACGGGGAGCTGTTTTTT.